This T cell receptor (beta chain) is drawn from a study of blood T cell repertoires in COVID-19. In the original processing: Amplifying reference gene primers gave estimates of nucleated cell counts. The data were produced by immunoSEQ multiplex PCR, yet TCRdb's version contains in-frame clones alone and is incomplete. The DNA was the basis for D and trimming; V, J and clone size are from that table. The table records about 110,000 clones, over 70% of them present only once. The germline CDR1 and CDR2 sequences are SGHNT and YENEEA. J was trimmed by 7 bases and V by 0 bases; bases with no gene match: 3. This CDR3 comprises 14 residues.

The receptor comes from a woman between 50 and 59 years old with acute or convalescent COVID-19. The chain links TRBV11-3 to TRBJ1-5, with 7 bases that match TRBD1. Sequenced sample: peripheral blood. CDR3 DNA: TGTGCCAGCAGCTTAGACGGGACAGCCCAGCCCCAGCATTTT. It is translated as CASSLDGTAQPQHF.